These 21 T cell receptor beta chains were sequenced from one sample in a study of shared clonotypes between healthy human individuals. Naive CD8 cells were CD45RO-negative, positively selected for CCR7, excluding terminally differentiated effector memory CD45RA+ cells. Sequencing used immunoSEQ multiplex PCR; TCRdb keeps in-frame clones, though not all of them. The sample includes about 2 million clones, just under 95% seen only once; the top ten take about 1.1%. Sequences were obtained from naive CD8+ T cells sorted from blood. Receptor source: a man younger than 35 in good health.

For this clone: Other DNA sequences in the sample encode the same CDR3. The rearrangement joins TRBV6-5 to TRBJ2-7; 8 bases map to TRBD1. CDR3 length: 15 amino acids. Germline V gene sequence: CDR1 MNHEY, CDR2 SVGAGI. V was clipped by 0 bases and J by 3 bases; unmatched bases: 4. CDR3 amino acids: CASSYSGTGIYEQYF. Here the CDR3 DNA reads TGTGCCAGCAGTTACTCCGGGACAGGTATCTACGAGCAGTACTTC.

In the case of this clone: The sample has other DNA sequences that encode this CDR3 too. J is TRBJ2-7 and V is TRBV5-6; TRBD2 might be the D (6 bases). Trimming pared 0 bases from V and 3 bases from J, leaving 10 bases between. The CDR3 loop spans 14 amino acids. Germline CDR1 is SGHDT and CDR2 is YYEEEE. CDR3 amino acids: CASSLEGGSYEQYF. The DNA for the CDR3 is TGTGCCAGCAGCTTGGAAGGAGGGAGCTACGAGCAGTACTTC.

In the case of this clone: The sample holds other DNA sequences that translate to the same CDR3. The chain has TRBV6-5 and TRBJ2-7; TRBD1 agrees at 8 bases. Unmatched junction bases numbered 6, after V lost 5 bases and J lost 3 bases. Germline values: CDR1 MNHEY, CDR2 SVGAGI. This CDR3 has 14 residues. The CDR3 bases are TGTGCCAGCAGTCCGACAGGGGAAAGCTACGAGCAGTACTTC. Protein sequence: CASSPTGESYEQYF.

The chain links TRBV7-4 to TRBJ1-6; D unresolved. V lost 9 bases to trimming and J lost 8 bases, with 17 bases between them. Germline V gives CDR1 SGHVT, CDR2 SQSDAQ. The CDR3 runs 14 residues. CDR3 in DNA: TGTGCCAGAATTACGTGGGCGCGATATTCACCCCTCCACTTT. Translation: CARITWARYSPLHF.

The gene calls are TRBV9 and TRBJ1-1, with a tentative D call TRBD1 (5 bases). From germline, CDR1 is SGDLS and CDR2 YYNGEE. Trimming took 0 bases from V and 2 from J, leaving 11 bases between them. There are 15 residues in the CDR3. The DNA of the CDR3 is TGTGCCAGCAGCGTAGAAGGCAGGGTCAACACTGAAGCTTTCTTT. This encodes CASSVEGRVNTEAFF.

The chain is built from TRBV27 and TRBJ2-1; D uncertain. The CDR3 runs 16 residues. Germline CDR1 reads MNHEY; CDR2 reads SMNVEV (reference sequence). V gave up 5 bases and J gave up 0 bases, with 14 bases separating them. The CDR3 spells CASSPPAVSSYNEQFF. CDR3 DNA sequence: TGTGCCAGCAGTCCCCCTGCGGTGAGCTCCTACAATGAGCAGTTCTTC.

The chain employs TRBV7-9 and TRBJ2-1, with no clear D. Germline V lookup: CDR1 SEHNR, CDR2 FQNEAQ (reference sequence). V lost 7 bases to trimming and J lost 1 base, with 11 bases between them. The CDR3 consists of 14 residues. CDR3 sequence reads: CASTPVASYNEQFF. CDR3 in DNA: TGTGCCAGCACGCCTGTGGCTTCCTACAATGAGCAGTTCTTC.

For the CDR3, the DNA is TGTGCCAGCAGTTACAAGGGATTCGACGCTGAAGCTTTCTTT. Encoded protein: CASSYKGFDAEAFF. The chain employs TRBV6-5 and TRBJ1-1; D remains unclear. The germline V gene has CDR1 MNHEY and CDR2 SVGAGI. The CDR3 contains 14 residues. V was pared by 2 bases and J by 6 bases, with 13 bases between.

The V and J genes are TRBV9 and TRBJ2-7; 8 bases align to TRBD2. Germline CDR1 is SGDLS and CDR2 is YYNGEE. V lost 0 bases and J lost 5; bases outside the gene matches: 7. The CDR3 sequence is 15 residues long. The CDR3 loop is CASSVETGGTDEQYF. The CDR3 nucleotides are TGTGCCAGCAGCGTAGAGACGGGAGGGACCGACGAGCAGTACTTC.

The chain links TRBV27 to TRBJ2-1, with TRBD1 as a possible D gene (5 bases). This CDR3 region has 12 residues. Germline V gene lookup returns CDR1 MNHEY and CDR2 SMNVEV (reference sequence). Trimming left V 10 bases short and J 10 bases short, with 17 bases between. CDR3 nucleotides: TGTGCCACTGCACAGGATTCGTTCGAGCAGTTCTTC. Its protein product is CATAQDSFEQFF.

The chain uses TRBV6-1 and TRBJ2-7, with D perhaps TRBD2 (6 bases). The V gene lost 7 bases and the J gene lost 3 bases, with 19 bases spanning the gap. Germline assignment: CDR1 MNHNS and CDR2 SASEGT. The CDR3 sequence is 15 residues long. This CDR3 is CASMILPEGYYEQYF. The CDR3 region has the DNA TGTGCCAGCATGATTCTCCCGGAGGGCTACTACGAGCAGTACTTC.

The chain employs TRBV11-2 and TRBJ1-2; D uncertain. This CDR3 contains 15 residues. Deletions cut 3 bases from V and 0 bases from J, with 11 bases between. Germline V gene data show CDR1 as SGHAT and CDR2 as FQNNGV. CDR3 in DNA: TGTGCCAGCAGCTTCCTCGGAACAGCTAACTATGGCTACACCTTC. Encoded protein: CASSFLGTANYGYTF.

This clone has only one observation. The chain uses TRBV6-5 and TRBJ1-1, with D unresolved. The CDR3 is 12 residues long. The germline gives CDR1 MNHEY, CDR2 SVGAGI. V lost 8 bases to trimming and J lost 3 bases, with 10 bases between them. CDR3 loop: CASCSGYTEAFF. Here the CDR3 DNA reads TGTGCCAGCTGCTCGGGGTACACTGAAGCTTTCTTT.

The rearrangement links TRBV5-6 to TRBJ2-7, with D perhaps TRBD2 (6 bases). This CDR3 contains 15 residues. Trimming removed 4 bases from V and 3 bases from J, with 17 bases in between. The V gene's germline CDR1 is SGHDT and CDR2 YYEEEE. The CDR3 DNA reads as TGTGCCAGCAGCGCTGGCCCGGGAGATGTCTACGAGCAGTACTTC. It translates to CASSAGPGDVYEQYF.

This chain uses TRBV10-2 with TRBJ1-1; weak D call: TRBD1 (6 bases). The CDR3 is 14 residues long. Germline V gene sequence: CDR1 WSHSY, CDR2 SAAADI. V shed 0 bases and J shed 4 bases, with 9 bases lying between them. DNA of the CDR3: TGCGCCAGCAGTGAGTCGGGGGGCGCCACTGAAGCTTTCTTT. This translates into CASSESGGATEAFF.

This chain joins TRBV2 and TRBJ1-1, with a tentative D call TRBD1 (5 bases). Germline V gene sequence: CDR1 SNHLY, CDR2 FYNNEI. This CDR3 is built from 13 residues. V lost 6 bases, J lost 3 bases, and 11 bases lay in between. The CDR3 DNA is TGTGCCAGCAGGACAGTGGGTGACACTGAAGCTTTCTTT. This codes for CASRTVGDTEAFF.

As for this clone: Its ends do not fully match the called genes, so a read error is possible. V and J are TRBV7-7 and TRBJ1-5; D may be TRBD1 (6 bases). CDR1 and CDR2 from the germline V gene are SSHAT and FNYEAQ (reference sequence). The CDR3 runs to 15 residues. CDR3 sequence: CASSSQGSIGQPQHF. In DNA, the CDR3 is TGTGCTAGCAGCTCACAGGGTTCCATCGGTCAGCCCCAGCATTTT. Filled out from reference TRBV7-7 and TRBJ1-5, the complete variable domain reads GAGVSQSPRYKVTKRGQDVTLRCDPISSHATLYWYQQALGQGPEFLTYFNYEAQPDKSGLPSDRFSAERPEGSISTLTIQRTEQRDSAMYRCASSSQGSIGQPQHFGDGTRLSIL.

The chain recombines TRBV6-5 with TRBJ2-1; D unresolved. The CDR3 has 12 residues. Trimming shortened V by 5 bases and J by 6 bases, and 8 bases separated the two germline ends. Looked up from germline, CDR1 is MNHEY and CDR2 is SVGAGI. The CDR3 spells CASSPQPNEQFF. The CDR3 DNA is TGTGCCAGCAGTCCTCAACCCAATGAGCAGTTCTTC.

Concerning this clone: This specimen includes other DNA sequences encoding the same CDR3. This chain uses TRBV27 with TRBJ2-7; the D is unclear. The CDR3 is 15 amino acids. Deletions cut 6 bases from V and 0 bases from J, with 15 bases between. Per germline, CDR1 MNHEY and CDR2 SMNVEV (reference sequence). CDR3 amino acids: CASSLKGFSSYEQYF. CDR3 sequence (DNA): TGTGCCAGCAGCCTCAAGGGATTTTCCTCCTACGAGCAGTACTTC.

CDR3: CASSEQGGITDTQYF. The CDR3 nucleotides are TGTGCCAGTAGTGAACAGGGCGGTATAACAGATACGCAGTATTTT. This chain uses TRBV19 with TRBJ2-3; perhaps TRBD1 as D (6 bases). The CDR3 covers 15 residues. Germline-derived CDR1 and CDR2 are LNHDA and SQIVND (reference sequence). Trimming removed 5 bases at V and 3 bases at J, with 15 bases between. Combining the CDR3 with reference TRBV19 and TRBJ2-3 gives the whole variable domain DGGITQSPKYLFRKEGQNVTLSCEQNLNHDAMYWYRQDPGQGLRLIYYSQIVNDFQKGDIAEGYSVSREKKESFPLTVTSAQKNPTAFYLCASSEQGGITDTQYFGPGTRLTVL.

The chain combines TRBV14 with TRBJ1-2; 9 nucleotides align to TRBD1. The CDR3 runs 18 residues. The J segment lost 3 bases and the V segment lost 1 base, leaving 12 bases of the junction unmatched. Germline CDR1 is SGHDN and CDR2 is FVKESK. The CDR3 DNA reads as TGTGCCAGCAGCCAAGGACCGGGACAGGGAGGCTCGCACTATGGCTACACCTTC. This encodes CASSQGPGQGGSHYGYTF.